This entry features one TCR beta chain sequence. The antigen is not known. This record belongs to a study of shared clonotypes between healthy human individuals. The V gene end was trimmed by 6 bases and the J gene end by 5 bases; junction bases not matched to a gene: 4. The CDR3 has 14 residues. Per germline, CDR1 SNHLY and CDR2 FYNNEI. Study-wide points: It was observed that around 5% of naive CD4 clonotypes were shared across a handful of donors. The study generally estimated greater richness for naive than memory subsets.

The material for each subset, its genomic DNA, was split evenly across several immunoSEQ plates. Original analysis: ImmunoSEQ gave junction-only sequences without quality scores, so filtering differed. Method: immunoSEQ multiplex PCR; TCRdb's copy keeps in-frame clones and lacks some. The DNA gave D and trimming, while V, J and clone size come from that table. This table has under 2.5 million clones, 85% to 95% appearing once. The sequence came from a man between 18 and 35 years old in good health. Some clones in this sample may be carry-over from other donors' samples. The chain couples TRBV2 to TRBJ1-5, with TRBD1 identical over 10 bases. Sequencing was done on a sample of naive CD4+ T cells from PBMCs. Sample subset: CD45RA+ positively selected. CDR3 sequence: CASRQTGGDQPQHF. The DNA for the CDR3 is TGTGCCAGCAGGCAGACAGGGGGCGATCAGCCCCAGCATTTT. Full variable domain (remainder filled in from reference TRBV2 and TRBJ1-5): EPEVTQTPSHQVTQMGQEVILRCVPISNHLYFYWYRQILGQKVEFLVSFYNNEISEKSEIFDDQFSVERPDGSNFTLKIRSTKLEDSAMYFCASRQTGGDQPQHFGDGTRLSIL.